This T cell receptor (beta chain) derives from a study of T cells after yellow fever vaccination. Study-wide results and caveats: Clonotypes found in both CD4 and CD8 compartments made up a small share. Detected again after the booster were most primary-vaccination clones, at 96% CD4 and 70% to 90% CD8. High-abundance clonotypes from the bulk population could contaminate FACS-sorted repertoires.

About this clonotype: Its antigen is undetermined.

Template switching by 5'RACE produced TCR cDNA, adding a universal primer site and UMIs. TCRdb reprocessed the 5' RACE reads with MiXCR, giving one entry per CDR3 protein. The table shows hundreds of thousands of distinct CDR3 sequences, with 6.2% occurring only once. There are 15 residues in the CDR3. CDR1 and CDR2 (germline): LGHDT, YNNKEL (reference sequence). Trimming took off 1 base at V and 1 base at J, with 8 bases between the two ends. The sample consisted of PBMCs, taken 5 days after the yellow fever booster vaccination. This TCR was sampled from a man in his thirties or forties who received the YFV17D yellow fever vaccine. The chain employs TRBV3-1 and TRBJ2-1; D might be TRBD1 (5 bases). CDR3 nucleotide sequence: TGTGCCAGCAGCCAAGGGACAAATTCCTACAATGAGCAGTTCTTC. This codes for CASSQGTNSYNEQFF.